The clone carrying this TCR beta chain was seen a handful of times. Its antigen is unknown. V lost 6 bases and J 0 bases, leaving 5 bases between the germline ends. CDR3 length equals 13 residues. The germline CDR1 and CDR2 sequences are SNHLY and FYNNEI. The data originate from a study of breast tumors, draining lymph nodes, adjacent tissues. General study points: Tumors had less TCR diversity than lymph nodes, more than nontumor tissue.

TCRdb re-called the multiplex PCR reads with MiXCR, one entry per CDR3 protein. This sample carries around 50,000 distinct CDR3 sequences, approximately 22% of them seen once, and the ten largest clones take over 6.5%. Sequenced sample: breast tumor tissue. The J gene is TRBJ2-2, the V gene TRBV2; D is uncertain. The TCR was taken from a female donor with breast cancer. Some clones in this sample may be carry-over from other donors' samples. DNA for the CDR3: TGTGCCAGCAGACGTACGAACACCGGGGAGCTGTTTTTT. Its protein product is CASRRTNTGELFF.